The clone carrying this T cell receptor (beta chain) was seen once. Data came from immunoSEQ multiplex PCR; TCRdb stores just in-frame clones and leaves some out. The sample holds about 140,000 clones, around 86% seen once. The record originates from a study of blood T cell repertoires in COVID-19. The CDR3 has 14 residues. V was pared by 3 bases and J by 4 bases, with 14 bases between. In germline, CDR1 is SGHRS, CDR2 YFSETQ. The chain links TRBV5-1 to TRBJ2-7, with a weak D call TRBD2 (6 bases). This sequence originates from a human donor in a cohort sampled during active COVID-19. The specimen was peripheral blood. The CDR3 sequence is CASSSVGGGYEQYF. The CDR3 DNA reads as TGCGCCAGCAGCTCGGTCGGGGGAGGATACGAGCAGTACTTC.